The clone carrying this T cell receptor beta chain has at least ten counts. The germline CDR1 and CDR2 sequences are DFQATT and SNEGSKA (reference sequence). The CDR3 extends over 12 amino acids. The ends were cut back, 3 bases at V and 4 bases at J, with 10 bases in the middle. Researchers took RNA transcripts and amplified the TCR beta CDR3 regions from them. First-round RT-PCR targeting the TCR CDR3 was performed with the HTBI primer set. TCRdb itself ran the multiplex PCR reads through MiXCR, one entry per CDR3 protein. Of some 180,000 distinct CDR3 sequences in the sample, around 16% were seen once. The sample comes from a study of T cells in Graves' hyperthyroidism and ophthalmopathy. Study as a whole: Peripheral blood draws took place at initial diagnosis, ahead of any treatment.

The sequenced material came from blood. The chain uses TRBV20-1 and TRBJ2-7, with D uncertain. The receptor was derived from a woman between 50 and 59 years old with Graves' hyperthyroidism. CDR3 protein: CSARVDEYEQYF. CDR3 DNA: TGCAGTGCTAGGGTGGACGAGTACGAGCAGTACTTC.